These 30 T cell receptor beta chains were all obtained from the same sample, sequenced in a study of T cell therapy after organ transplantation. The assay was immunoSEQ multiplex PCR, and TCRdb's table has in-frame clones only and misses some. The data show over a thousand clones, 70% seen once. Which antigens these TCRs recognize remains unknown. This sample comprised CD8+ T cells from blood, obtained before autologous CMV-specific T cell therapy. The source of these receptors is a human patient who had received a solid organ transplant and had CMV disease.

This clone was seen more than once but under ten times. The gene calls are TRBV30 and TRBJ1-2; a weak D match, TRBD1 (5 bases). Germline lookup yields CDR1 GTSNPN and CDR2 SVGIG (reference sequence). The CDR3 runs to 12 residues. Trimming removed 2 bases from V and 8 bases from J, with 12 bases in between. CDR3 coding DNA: TGTGCCTGGAGTCCCGGGGGGATGGGCTACACCTTC. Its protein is CAWSPGGMGYTF. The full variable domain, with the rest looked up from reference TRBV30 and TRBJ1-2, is SQTIHQWPATLVQPVGSPLSLECTVEGTSNPNLYWYRQAAGRGLQLLFYSVGIGQISSEVPQNLSASRPQDRQFILSSKKLLLSDSGFYLCAWSPGGMGYTFGSGTRLTVV.

The CDR3 DNA reads as TGTGCCAGCAGCTTAGGGGTTGACAACGAGCAGTACTTC. This codes for CASSLGVDNEQYF. The rearrangement uses TRBV7-6 and TRBJ2-7, with D unresolved. The CDR3 is 13 amino acids. V was shortened by 1 base and J by 5 bases, with 9 bases between the two germline ends. Germline V gives CDR1 SGHVS, CDR2 FNYEAQ.

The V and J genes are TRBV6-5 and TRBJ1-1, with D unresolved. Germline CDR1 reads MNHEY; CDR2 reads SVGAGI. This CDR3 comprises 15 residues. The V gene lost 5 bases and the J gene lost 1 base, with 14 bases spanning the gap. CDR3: CASSPTRGGNTEAFF. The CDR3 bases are TGTGCCAGCAGTCCAACCCGCGGTGGGAACACTGAAGCTTTCTTT.

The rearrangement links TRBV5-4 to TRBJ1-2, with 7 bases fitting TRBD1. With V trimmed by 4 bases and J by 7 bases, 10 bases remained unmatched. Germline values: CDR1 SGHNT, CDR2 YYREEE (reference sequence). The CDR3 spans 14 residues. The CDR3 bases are TGTGCCAGCAGCCAAGAAGACAGGGTGACTGGCTACACCTTC. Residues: CASSQEDRVTGYTF.

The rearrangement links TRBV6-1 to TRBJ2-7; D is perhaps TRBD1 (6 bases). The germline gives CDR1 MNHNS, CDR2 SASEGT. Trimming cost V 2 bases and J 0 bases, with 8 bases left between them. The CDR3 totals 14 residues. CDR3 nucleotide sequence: TGTGCCAGCAGTGAATTAGGGGGCTCCTACGAGCAGTACTTC. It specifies CASSELGGSYEQYF.

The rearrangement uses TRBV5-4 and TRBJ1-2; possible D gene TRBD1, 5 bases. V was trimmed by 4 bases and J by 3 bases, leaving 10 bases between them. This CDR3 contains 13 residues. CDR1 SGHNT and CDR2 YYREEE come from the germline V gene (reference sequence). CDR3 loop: CASSPDTHYGYTF. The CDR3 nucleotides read TGTGCCAGCAGCCCGGACACACACTATGGCTACACCTTC.

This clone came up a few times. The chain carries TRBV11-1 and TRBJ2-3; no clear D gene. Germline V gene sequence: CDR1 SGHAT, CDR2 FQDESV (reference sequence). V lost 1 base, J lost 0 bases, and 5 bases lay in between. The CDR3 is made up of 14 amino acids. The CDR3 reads CASSLVVSTDTQYF. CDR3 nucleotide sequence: TGTGCCAGCAGCTTAGTGGTGAGCACAGATACGCAGTATTTT.

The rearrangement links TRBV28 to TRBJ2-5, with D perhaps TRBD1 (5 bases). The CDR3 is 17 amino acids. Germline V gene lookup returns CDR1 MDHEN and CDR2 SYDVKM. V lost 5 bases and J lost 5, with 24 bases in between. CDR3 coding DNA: TGTGCCAGCAGTCCACCCCCATACATTCAGGGTAGTGAGACCCAGTACTTC. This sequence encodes CASSPPPYIQGSETQYF.

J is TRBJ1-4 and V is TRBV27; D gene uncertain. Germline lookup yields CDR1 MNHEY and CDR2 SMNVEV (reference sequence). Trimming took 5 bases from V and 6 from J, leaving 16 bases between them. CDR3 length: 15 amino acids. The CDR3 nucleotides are TGTGCCAGCAGTCCGGGGATAGAGGGCTATGAAAAACTGTTTTTT. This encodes CASSPGIEGYEKLFF.

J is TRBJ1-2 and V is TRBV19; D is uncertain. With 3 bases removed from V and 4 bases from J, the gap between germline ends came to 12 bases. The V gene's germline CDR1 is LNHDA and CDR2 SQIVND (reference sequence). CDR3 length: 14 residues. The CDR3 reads CASSILDGRYGYTF. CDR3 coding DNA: TGTGCCAGTAGTATCCTGGACGGACGCTATGGCTACACCTTC.

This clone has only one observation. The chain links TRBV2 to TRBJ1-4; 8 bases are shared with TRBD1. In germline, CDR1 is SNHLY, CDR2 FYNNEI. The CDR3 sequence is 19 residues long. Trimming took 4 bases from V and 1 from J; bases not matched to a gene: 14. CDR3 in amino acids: CASSVYLPGTGETNEKLFF. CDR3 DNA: TGTGCCAGCAGTGTATATCTCCCCGGGACAGGAGAAACTAATGAAAAACTGTTTTTT.

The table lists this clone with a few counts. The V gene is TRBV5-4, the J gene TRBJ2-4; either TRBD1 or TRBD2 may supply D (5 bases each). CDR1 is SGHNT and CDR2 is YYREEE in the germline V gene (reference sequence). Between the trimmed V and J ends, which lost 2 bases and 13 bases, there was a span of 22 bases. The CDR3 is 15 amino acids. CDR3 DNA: TGTGCCAGCAGCTTCACCCCACCGGGGCTAGCTGGCCAGTACTTC. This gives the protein CASSFTPPGLAGQYF.

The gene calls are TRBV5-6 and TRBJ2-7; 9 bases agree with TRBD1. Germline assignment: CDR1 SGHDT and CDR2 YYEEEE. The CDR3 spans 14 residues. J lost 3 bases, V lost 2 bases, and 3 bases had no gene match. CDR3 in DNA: TGTGCCAGCAGCTTTGGGACAGGGCTCTACGAGCAGTACTTC. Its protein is CASSFGTGLYEQYF. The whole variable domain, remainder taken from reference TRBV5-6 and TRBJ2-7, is DAGVTQSPTHLIKTRGQQVTLRCSPKSGHDTVSWYQQALGQGPQFIFQYYEEEERQRGNFPDRFSGHQFPNYSSELNVNALLLGDSALYLCASSFGTGLYEQYFGPGTRLTVT.

Here the CDR3 reads CASSSSVDRGMEETQYF. CDR3 coding DNA: TGTGCCAGCAGCTCCTCCGTGGACAGGGGGATGGAGGAGACCCAGTACTTC. The rearrangement uses TRBV5-6 and TRBJ2-5; 10 nucleotides match TRBD1. Germline V lookup: CDR1 SGHDT, CDR2 YYEEEE. The V segment lost 3 bases and the J segment 5 bases; nucleotides outside the gene matches: 13. The CDR3 spans 17 residues.

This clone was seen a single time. The CDR3 DNA is TGTGCCAGCAAGGGGGCAGGGGGTCCCTACGAGCAGTACTTC. Encoded protein: CASKGAGGPYEQYF. V usage is TRBV28 and J usage is TRBJ2-7, with 7 bases that match TRBD1. This CDR3 is built from 14 residues. V lost 7 bases and J lost 2; bases outside the gene matches: 8. Germline V gives CDR1 MDHEN, CDR2 SYDVKM.

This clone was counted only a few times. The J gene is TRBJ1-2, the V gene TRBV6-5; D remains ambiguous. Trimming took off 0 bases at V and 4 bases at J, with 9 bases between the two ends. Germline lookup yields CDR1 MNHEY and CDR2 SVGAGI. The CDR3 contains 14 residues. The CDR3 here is CASSYSWQTYGYTF. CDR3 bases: TGTGCCAGCAGTTACTCGTGGCAGACCTATGGCTACACCTTC.

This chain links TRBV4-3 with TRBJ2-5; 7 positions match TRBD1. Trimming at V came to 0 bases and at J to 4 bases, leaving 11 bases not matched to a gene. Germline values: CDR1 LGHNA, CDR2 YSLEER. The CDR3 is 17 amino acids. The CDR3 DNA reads TGCGCCAGCAGCCAAGATGGGAGACAGGGAATGGGAGAGACCCAGTACTTC. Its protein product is CASSQDGRQGMGETQYF.

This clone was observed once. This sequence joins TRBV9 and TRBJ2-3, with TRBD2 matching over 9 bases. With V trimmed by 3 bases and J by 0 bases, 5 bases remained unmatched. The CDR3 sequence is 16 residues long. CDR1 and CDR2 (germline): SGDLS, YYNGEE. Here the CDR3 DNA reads TGTGCCAGCAGCGCCCTAGCGGGATCTAGCACAGATACGCAGTATTTT. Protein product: CASSALAGSSTDTQYF.

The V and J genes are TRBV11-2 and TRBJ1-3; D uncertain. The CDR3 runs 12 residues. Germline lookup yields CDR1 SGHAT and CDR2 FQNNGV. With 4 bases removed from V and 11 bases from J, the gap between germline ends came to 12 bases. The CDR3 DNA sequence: TGTGCCAGCAGCTCCAACGCTGTCGCCATATATTTT. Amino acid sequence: CASSSNAVAIYF.

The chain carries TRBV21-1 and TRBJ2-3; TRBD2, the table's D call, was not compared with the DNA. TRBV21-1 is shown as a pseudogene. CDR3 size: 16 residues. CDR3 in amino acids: CASSGTGTGGTDTQYF. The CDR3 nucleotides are TGTGCCAGCAGCGGGACCGGGACGGGGGGAACAGATACGCAGTATTTT.

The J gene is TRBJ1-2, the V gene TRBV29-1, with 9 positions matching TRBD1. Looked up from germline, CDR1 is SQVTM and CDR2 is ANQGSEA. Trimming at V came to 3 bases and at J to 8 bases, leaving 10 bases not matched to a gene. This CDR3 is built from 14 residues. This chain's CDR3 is CSVDTRTGEEGYTF. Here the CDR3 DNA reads TGCAGCGTTGATACACGGACAGGGGAGGAAGGCTACACCTTC.

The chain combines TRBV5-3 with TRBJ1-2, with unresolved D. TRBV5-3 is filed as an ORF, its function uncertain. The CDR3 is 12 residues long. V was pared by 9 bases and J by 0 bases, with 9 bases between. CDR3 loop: CAITESNYGYTF. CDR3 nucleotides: TGTGCCATCACAGAGTCTAACTATGGCTACACCTTC.

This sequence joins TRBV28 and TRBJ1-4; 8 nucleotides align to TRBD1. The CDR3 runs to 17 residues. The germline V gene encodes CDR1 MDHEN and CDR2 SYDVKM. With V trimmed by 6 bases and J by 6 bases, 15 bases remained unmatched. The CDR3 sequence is CASRARGQGWVYEKLFF. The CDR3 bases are TGTGCCAGCAGGGCCAGAGGACAGGGATGGGTGTATGAAAAACTGTTTTTT.

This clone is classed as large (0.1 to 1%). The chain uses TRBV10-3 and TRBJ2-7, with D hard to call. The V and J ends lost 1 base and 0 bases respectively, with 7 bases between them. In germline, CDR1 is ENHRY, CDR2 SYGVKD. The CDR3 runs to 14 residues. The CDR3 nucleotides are TGTGCCATCAGTGAGTTCCCGCTCTCCTACGAGCAGTACTTC. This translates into CAISEFPLSYEQYF.

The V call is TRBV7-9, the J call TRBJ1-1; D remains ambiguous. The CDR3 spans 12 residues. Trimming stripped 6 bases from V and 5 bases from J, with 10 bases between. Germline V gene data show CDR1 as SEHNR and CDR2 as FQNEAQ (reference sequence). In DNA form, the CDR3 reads TGTGCCAGCAGAACTGGTGGAACTGAAGCTTTCTTT. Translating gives CASRTGGTEAFF.

The CDR3: CASSPTRGASGNTIYF. The CDR3 DNA is TGTGCCAGCAGTCCGACGAGGGGGGCCTCTGGAAACACCATATATTTT. The rearrangement uses TRBV28 and TRBJ1-3, with a tentative D call TRBD1 (6 bases). The CDR3 covers 16 residues. V lost 5 bases and J 0 bases, leaving 14 bases between the germline ends. CDR1 is MDHEN and CDR2 is SYDVKM in the germline V gene.

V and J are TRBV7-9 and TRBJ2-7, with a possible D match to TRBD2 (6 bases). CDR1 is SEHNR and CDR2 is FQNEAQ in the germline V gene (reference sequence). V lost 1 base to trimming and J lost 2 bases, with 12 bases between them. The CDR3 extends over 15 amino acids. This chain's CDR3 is CASSLGTTAPYEQYF. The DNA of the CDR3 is TGTGCCAGCAGCTTAGGGACTACCGCCCCCTACGAGCAGTACTTC.

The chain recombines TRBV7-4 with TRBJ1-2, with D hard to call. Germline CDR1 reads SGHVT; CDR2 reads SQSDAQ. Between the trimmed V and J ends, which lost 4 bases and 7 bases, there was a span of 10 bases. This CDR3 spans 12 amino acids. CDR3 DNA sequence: TGTGCCAGCAGCTCATCGACACCTGGCTACACCTTC. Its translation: CASSSSTPGYTF.

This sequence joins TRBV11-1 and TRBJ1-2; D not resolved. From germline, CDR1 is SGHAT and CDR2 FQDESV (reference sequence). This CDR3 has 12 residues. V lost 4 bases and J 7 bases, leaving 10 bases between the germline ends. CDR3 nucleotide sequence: TGTGCCAGCAGCTCATCGACACCTGGCTACACCTTC. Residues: CASSSSTPGYTF.

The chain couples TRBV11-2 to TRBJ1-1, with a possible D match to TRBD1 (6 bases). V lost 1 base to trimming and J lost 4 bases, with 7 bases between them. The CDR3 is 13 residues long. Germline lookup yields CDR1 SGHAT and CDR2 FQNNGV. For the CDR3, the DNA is TGTGCCAGCAGCTTAGTAGGGGGCACTGAAGCTTTCTTT. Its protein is CASSLVGGTEAFF. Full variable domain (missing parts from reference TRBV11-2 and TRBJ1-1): EAGVAQSPRYKIIEKRQSVAFWCNPISGHATLYWYQQILGQGPKLLIQFQNNGVVDDSQLPKDRFSAERLKGVDSTLKIQPAKLEDSAVYLCASSLVGGTEAFFGQGTRLTVV.